The rows below give T cell receptor beta chains drawn from one sample of a study of blood T cell repertoires in COVID-19. Clones were sequenced by immunoSEQ multiplex PCR, and TCRdb holds only the in-frame ones, with some missing. The sample consists of just under 250,000 clones, 86% of them appearing once. Sequencing was carried out using peripheral blood. The receptor set was obtained from a woman under 40 who had recovered from COVID-19. Each CDR3 is given with its conserved first and last residue.

j_call v_call cdr3_aa
TRBJ1-2 TRBV2 CASFFRGLIDGYTF
TRBJ2-5 TRBV5-4 CASSSQRGPQETQYF
TRBJ2-2 TRBV5-4 CASSFDLAGANTGELFF
TRBJ1-4 TRBV12-5 CASGPIGPNEKLFF
TRBJ2-7 TRBV19 CASSILAGPTVYEQYF
TRBJ2-1 TRBV5-4 CASSFTTPFEQFF
TRBJ1-1 TRBV7-6 CASSLVGQGNTEAFF
TRBJ2-5 TRBV5-1 CASSLGSGGAETQYF
TRBJ1-6 TRBV7-2 CASSLLKGANSPLHF
TRBJ1-1 TRBV27 CASGGPPESEAFF
TRBJ2-7 TRBV20-1 CSASRGGAAYEQYF
TRBJ1-1 TRBV9 CASSVGQGGTEAFF
TRBJ2-2 TRBV19 CASSFRANTGELFF
TRBJ1-6 TRBV6-5 CASIPGQGISPLHF
TRBJ2-7 TRBV7-2 CASSFSGQGAWEQYF
TRBJ2-7 TRBV15 CATSRDRGQTYEQYF
TRBJ2-5 TRBV15 CATSRGGAGETQYF
TRBJ1-1 TRBV25-1 CASSYPGQGYTEAFF
TRBJ1-1 TRBV7-6 CASSLKTAWVTEAFF
TRBJ2-7 TRBV7-6 CASSLEGPGTGAYEQYF
TRBJ1-4 TRBV4-1 CASRESGGGEKLFF
TRBJ2-1 TRBV23-1 CASSQSSRTGDNEQFF
TRBJ2-5 TRBV9 CASSVVGGGATQYF
TRBJ2-5 TRBV12-2 CASRFHIGLAGEKETQYF
TRBJ1-6 TRBV6-6 CASGQGGSPLHF
TRBJ2-3 TRBV6-5 CASRGAGGIDTQYF
TRBJ1-3 TRBV6-6 CASSTGSTGNTIYF
TRBJ1-6 TRBV4-3 CASSQGAGTENSPLHF
TRBJ2-7 TRBV3-1/TRBV3-2 CASSPGGYEQYF